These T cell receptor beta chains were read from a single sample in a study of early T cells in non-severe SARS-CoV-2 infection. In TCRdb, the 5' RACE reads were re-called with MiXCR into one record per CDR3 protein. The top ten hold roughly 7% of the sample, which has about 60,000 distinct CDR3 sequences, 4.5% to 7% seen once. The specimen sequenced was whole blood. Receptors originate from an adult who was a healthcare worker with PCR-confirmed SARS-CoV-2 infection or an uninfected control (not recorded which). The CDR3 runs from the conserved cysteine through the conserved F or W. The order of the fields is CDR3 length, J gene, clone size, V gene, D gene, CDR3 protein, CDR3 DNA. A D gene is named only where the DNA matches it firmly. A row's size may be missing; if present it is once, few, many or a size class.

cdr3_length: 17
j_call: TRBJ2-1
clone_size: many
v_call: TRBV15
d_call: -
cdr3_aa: CATSRSYRQTHYNEQFF
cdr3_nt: TGTGCCACCAGCAGATCTTACCGACAGACCCACTACAATGAGCAGTTCTTC

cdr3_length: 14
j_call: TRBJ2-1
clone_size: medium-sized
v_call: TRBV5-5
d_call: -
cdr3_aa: CASSSGGSYNEQFF
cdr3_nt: TGTGCCTCCTCCAGTGGGGGGTCCTACAATGAGCAGTTCTTC

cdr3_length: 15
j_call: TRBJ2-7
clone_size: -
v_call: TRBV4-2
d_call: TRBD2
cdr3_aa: CASSQGTSGSHEQYF
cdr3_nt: TGTGCCAGCAGCCAAGGGACTAGCGGGAGCCACGAGCAGTACTTC

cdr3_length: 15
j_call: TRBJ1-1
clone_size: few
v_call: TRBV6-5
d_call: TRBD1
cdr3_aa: CASSYGTGVSTEAFF
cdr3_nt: TGTGCCAGCAGTTACGGGACAGGGGTGAGCACTGAAGCTTTCTTT

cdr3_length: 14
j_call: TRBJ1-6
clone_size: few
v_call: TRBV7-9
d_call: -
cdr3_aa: CASSFQGWNSPLHF
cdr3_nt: TGTGCCAGCAGCTTTCAGGGTTGGAATTCACCCCTCCACTTT

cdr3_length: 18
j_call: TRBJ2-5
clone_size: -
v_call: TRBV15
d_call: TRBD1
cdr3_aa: CATSRDFLGSGGFETQYF
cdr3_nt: TGTGCCACCAGCAGAGATTTTCTGGGGTCAGGGGGCTTTGAGACCCAGTACTTC

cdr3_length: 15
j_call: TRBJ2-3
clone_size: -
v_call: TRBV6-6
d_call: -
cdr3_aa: CASSYQFGSTDTQYF
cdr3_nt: TGTGCCAGCAGTTACCAATTCGGTAGCACAGATACGCAGTATTTT

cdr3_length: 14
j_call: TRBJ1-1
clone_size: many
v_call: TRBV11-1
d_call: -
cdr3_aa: CASSLDSQVTEAFF
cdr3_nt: TGTGCCAGCAGCTTGGACAGTCAGGTCACTGAAGCTTTCTTT

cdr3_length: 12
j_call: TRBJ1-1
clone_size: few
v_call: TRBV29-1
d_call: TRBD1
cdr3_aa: CSASGGYTEAFF
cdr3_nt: TGCAGCGCCTCAGGGGGCTACACTGAAGCTTTCTTT

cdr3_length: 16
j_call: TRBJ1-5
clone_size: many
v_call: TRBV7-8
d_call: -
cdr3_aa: CASSSIGTVLGQPQHF
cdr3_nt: TGTGCCAGCAGCTCCATAGGGACGGTACTGGGTCAGCCCCAGCATTTT

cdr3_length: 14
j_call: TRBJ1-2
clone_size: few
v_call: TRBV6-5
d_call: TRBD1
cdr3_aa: CASSYDRASYGYTF
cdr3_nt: TGTGCCAGCAGTTACGACAGGGCGAGCTATGGCTACACCTTC

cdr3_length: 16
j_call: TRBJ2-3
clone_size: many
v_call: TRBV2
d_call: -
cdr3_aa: CASSEFRGETTDTQYF
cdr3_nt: TGTGCCAGCAGTGAATTTCGGGGCGAGACCACAGATACGCAGTATTTT

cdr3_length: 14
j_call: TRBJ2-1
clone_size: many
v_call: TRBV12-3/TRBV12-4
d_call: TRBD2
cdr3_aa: CASRSSGGAIEQFF
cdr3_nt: TGTGCCAGCAGATCTAGCGGGGGGGCCATAGAGCAGTTCTTC

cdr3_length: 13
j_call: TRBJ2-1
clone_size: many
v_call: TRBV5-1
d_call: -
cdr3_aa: CASSINLGIEQFF
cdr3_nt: TGCGCCAGCAGCATCAACCTAGGAATTGAGCAGTTCTTC

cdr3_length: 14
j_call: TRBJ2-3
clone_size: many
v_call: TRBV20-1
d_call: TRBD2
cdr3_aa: CSLGLAGDRDTQYF
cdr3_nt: TGCAGTCTAGGACTAGCGGGGGACCGGGATACGCAGTATTTT

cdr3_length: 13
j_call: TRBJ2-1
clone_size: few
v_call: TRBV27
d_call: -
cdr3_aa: CASSLSGRNEQFF
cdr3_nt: TGTGCCAGCAGTCTCTCCGGACGTAATGAGCAGTTCTTC

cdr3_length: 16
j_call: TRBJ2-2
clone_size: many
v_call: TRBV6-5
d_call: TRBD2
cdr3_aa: CASKASGGAVAGELFF
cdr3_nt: TGTGCCAGCAAGGCTAGCGGGGGGGCAGTGGCCGGGGAGCTGTTTTTT

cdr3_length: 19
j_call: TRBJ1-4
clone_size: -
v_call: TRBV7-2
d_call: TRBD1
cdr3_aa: CASSFYTGGKPALREKLFF
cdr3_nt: TGTGCCAGCAGCTTTTACACAGGGGGCAAACCCGCGCTGCGTGAAAAACTGTTTTTT

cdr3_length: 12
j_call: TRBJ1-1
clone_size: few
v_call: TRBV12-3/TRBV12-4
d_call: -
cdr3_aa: CASSIGGTEAFF
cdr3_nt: TGTGCCAGCAGCATAGGTGGGACTGAAGCTTTCTTT

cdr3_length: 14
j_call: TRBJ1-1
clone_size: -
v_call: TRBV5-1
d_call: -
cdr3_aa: CASSHPGPDNRAFF
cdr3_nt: TGCGCCAGCAGCCACCCCGGGCCCGATAATCGAGCTTTCTTT

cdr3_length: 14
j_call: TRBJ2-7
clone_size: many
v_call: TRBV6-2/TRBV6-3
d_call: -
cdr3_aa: CASDIRGLTYEQYF
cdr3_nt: TGTGCCAGCGATATAAGGGGACTGACCTACGAGCAGTACTTC

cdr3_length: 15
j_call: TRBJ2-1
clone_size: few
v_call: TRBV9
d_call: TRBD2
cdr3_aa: CASSGAGIAYNEQFF
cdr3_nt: TGTGCCAGCAGCGGAGCGGGAATCGCCTACAATGAGCAGTTCTTC

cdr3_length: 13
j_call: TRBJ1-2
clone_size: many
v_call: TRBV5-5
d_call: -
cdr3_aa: CASSLGQVYGYTF
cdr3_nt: TGTGCCAGCAGCTTGGGACAGGTCTATGGCTACACCTTC

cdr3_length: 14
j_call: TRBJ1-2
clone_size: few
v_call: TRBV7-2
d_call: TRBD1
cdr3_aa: CASSPSTGDYGYTF
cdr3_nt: TGTGCCAGCAGCCCCAGTACAGGGGACTATGGCTACACCTTC

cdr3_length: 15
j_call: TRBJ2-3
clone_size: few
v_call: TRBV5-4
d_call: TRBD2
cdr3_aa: CASSFPSGIADTQYF
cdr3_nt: TGTGCCAGCAGCTTCCCTAGCGGGATCGCAGATACGCAGTATTTT

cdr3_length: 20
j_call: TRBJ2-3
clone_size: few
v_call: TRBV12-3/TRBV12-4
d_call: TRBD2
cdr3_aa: CASSLDYLGLAGSSADTQYF
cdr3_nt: TGTGCCAGCAGTTTAGACTACTTGGGACTAGCGGGGAGCTCGGCAGATACGCAGTATTTT

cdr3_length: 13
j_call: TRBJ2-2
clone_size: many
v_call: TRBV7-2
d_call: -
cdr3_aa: CASGPDRAGELFF
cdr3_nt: TGTGCCAGCGGACCCGACCGGGCCGGGGAGCTGTTTTTT

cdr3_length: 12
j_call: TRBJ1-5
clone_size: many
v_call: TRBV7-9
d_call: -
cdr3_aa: CASSFRDQPQHF
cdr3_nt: TGTGCCAGCAGCTTCCGAGATCAGCCCCAGCATTTT

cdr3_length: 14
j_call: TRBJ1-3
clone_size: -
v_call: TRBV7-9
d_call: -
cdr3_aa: CASSPGISGNTIYF
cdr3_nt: TGTGCCAGCTCTCCGGGGATTTCTGGAAACACCATATATTTT

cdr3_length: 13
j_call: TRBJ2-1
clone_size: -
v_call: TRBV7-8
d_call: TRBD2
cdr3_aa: CASSRGGSSEQFF
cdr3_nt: TGTGCCAGCAGCCGGGGGGGGAGTTCCGAGCAGTTCTTC

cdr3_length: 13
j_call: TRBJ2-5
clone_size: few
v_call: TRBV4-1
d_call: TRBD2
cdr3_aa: CARVAGGQETQYF
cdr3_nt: TGCGCCAGGGTAGCGGGGGGACAAGAGACCCAGTACTTC

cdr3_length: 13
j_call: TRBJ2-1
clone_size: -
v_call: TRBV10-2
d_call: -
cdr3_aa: CASQQGEYNEQFF
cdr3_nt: TGCGCCAGCCAGCAGGGAGAGTATAATGAGCAGTTCTTC

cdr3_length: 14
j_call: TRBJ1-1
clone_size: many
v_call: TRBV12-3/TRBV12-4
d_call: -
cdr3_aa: CASKDGQPNTEAFF
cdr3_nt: TGTGCCAGCAAAGATGGACAACCGAACACTGAAGCTTTCTTT

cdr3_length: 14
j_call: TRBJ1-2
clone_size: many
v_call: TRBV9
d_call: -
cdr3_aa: CASSVESTVYGYTF
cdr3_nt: TGTGCCAGCAGCGTAGAATCGACGGTTTATGGCTACACCTTC

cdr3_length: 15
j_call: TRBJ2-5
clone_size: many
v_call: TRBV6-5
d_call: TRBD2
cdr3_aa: CASSPGLAFQETQYF
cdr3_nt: TGTGCCAGCAGTCCGGGACTAGCGTTTCAAGAGACCCAGTACTTC

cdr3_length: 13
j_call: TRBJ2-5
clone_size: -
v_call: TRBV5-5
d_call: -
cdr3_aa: CASSPGLIETQYF
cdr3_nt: TGTGCCAGCAGCCCAGGGTTAATAGAGACCCAGTACTTC

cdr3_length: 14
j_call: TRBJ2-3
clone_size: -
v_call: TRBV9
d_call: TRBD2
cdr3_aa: CASSVRAGADTQYF
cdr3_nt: TGTGCCAGCAGCGTAAGAGCGGGAGCAGATACGCAGTATTTT

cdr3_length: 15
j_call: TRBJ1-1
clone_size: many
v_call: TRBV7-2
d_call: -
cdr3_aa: CASTPSWQRVTEAFF
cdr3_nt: TGTGCCAGCACCCCGAGTTGGCAGAGAGTCACTGAAGCTTTCTTT

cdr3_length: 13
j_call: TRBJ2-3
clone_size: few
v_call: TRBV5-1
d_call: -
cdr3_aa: CASRWGSTDTQYF
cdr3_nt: TGCGCCAGCAGATGGGGGAGCACAGATACGCAGTATTTT

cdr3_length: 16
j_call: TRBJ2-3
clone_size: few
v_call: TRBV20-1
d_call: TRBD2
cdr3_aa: CSAREGSGRGTDTQYF
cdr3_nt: TGCAGTGCTAGAGAGGGCAGCGGGAGGGGCACAGATACGCAGTATTTT

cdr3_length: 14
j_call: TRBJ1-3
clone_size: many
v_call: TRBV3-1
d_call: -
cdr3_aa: CASSHAVSGNTIYF
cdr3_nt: TGTGCCAGCAGCCACGCAGTTTCTGGAAACACCATATATTTT

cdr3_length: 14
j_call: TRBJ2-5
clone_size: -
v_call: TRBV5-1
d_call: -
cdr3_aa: CASSMGRQQGTQYF
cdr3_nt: TGCGCCAGCAGCATGGGACGCCAGCAAGGGACCCAGTACTTC

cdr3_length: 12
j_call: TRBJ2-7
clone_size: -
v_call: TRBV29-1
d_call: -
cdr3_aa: CSVGQSSREQYF
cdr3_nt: TGCAGCGTTGGACAGTCCTCACGCGAGCAGTACTTC

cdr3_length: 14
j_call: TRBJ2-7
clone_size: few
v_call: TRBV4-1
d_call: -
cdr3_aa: CASSQEAQIYEQYF
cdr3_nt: TGCGCCAGCAGCCAAGAAGCCCAGATCTACGAGCAGTACTTC

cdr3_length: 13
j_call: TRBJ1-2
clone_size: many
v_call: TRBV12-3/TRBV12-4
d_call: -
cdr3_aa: CASSFAGNYGYTF
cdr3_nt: TGTGCCAGCAGTTTCGCGGGGAACTATGGCTACACCTTC

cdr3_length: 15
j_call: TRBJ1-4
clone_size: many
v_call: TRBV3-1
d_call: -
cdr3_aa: CASSGRQAGNEKLFF
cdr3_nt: TGTGCCAGCAGCGGCCGACAGGCGGGTAATGAAAAACTGTTTTTT

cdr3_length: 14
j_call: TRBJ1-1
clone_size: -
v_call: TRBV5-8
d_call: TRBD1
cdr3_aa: CASSLVTGQTEAFF
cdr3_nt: TGTGCCAGCAGCTTGGTGACAGGGCAAACTGAAGCTTTCTTT

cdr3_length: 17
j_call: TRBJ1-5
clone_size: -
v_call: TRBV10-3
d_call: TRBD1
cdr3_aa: CAISQGQGGLGDQPQHF
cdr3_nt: TGTGCCATCAGCCAGGGACAGGGGGGCCTCGGGGATCAGCCCCAGCATTTT

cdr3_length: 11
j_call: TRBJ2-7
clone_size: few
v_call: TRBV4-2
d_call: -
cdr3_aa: CASSQDHEQYF
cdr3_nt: TGTGCCAGCAGCCAAGACCACGAGCAGTACTTC

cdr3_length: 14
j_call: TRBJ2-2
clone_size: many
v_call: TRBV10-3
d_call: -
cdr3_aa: CAISGAANTGELFF
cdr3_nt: TGTGCCATCAGTGGCGCCGCTAACACCGGGGAGCTGTTTTTT

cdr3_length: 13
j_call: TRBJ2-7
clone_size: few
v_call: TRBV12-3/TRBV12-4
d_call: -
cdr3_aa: CASSPGQLYEQYF
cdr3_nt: TGTGCCAGCAGTCCCGGACAGCTCTACGAGCAGTACTTC

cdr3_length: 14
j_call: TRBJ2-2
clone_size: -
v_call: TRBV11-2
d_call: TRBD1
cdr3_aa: CASSLAGGIGELFF
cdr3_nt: TGTGCCAGCAGCTTAGCAGGGGGTATCGGGGAGCTGTTTTTT

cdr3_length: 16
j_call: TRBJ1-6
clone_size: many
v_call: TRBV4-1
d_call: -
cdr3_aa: CASSQEARVYNSPLHF
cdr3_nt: TGCGCCAGCAGCCAAGAGGCTAGGGTTTACAATTCACCCCTCCACTTT

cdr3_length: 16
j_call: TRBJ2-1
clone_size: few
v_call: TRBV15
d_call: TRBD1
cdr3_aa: CATSRVQGVFGNEQFF
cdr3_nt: TGTGCCACCAGCAGAGTGCAGGGGGTCTTCGGCAATGAGCAGTTCTTC